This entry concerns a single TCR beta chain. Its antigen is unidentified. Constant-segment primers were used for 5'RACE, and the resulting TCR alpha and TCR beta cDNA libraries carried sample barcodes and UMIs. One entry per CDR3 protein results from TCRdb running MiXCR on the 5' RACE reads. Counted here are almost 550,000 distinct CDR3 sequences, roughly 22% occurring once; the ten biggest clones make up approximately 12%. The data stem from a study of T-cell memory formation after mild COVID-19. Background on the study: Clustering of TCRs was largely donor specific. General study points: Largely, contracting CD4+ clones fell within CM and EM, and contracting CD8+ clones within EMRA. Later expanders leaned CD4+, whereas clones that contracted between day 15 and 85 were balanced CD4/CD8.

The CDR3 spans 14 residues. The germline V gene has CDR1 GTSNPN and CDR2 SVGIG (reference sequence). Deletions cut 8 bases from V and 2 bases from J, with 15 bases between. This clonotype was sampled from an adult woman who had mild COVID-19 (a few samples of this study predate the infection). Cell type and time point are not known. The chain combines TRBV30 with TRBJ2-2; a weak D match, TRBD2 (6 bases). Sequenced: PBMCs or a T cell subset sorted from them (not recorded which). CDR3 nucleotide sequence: TGTGCCCGCTGGGACTCCAGTAACACCGGGGAGCTGTTTTTT. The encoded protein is CARWDSSNTGELFF.